This T cell receptor (beta chain) was found in a study of breast tumors, draining lymph nodes, adjacent tissues (TCRdb year 2016). With respect to the entire study: In breast cancer patients, the study compared the TCR beta repertoires of tumor, adjacent nontumor tissue and axillary lymph nodes. In human breast cancer, the study set out to assess how tumor, surrounding tissue and draining lymph node repertoires relate to one another and whether T cells might be exchanged between them.

On this clonotype itself: There is no known antigen for this receptor. A single base separates this from a much larger clone, so it may be a read error.

The germline V gene (reference sequence) gives CDR1 as LNHNV and CDR2 as YYDKDF. The trim is 3 bases for V and 4 bases for J, with a gap of 12 bases between the germline ends. The CDR3, cysteine through phenylalanine, is 14 amino acids long. The kept DNA is CDR3 alone, 42 bases in frame from the first base. Study-wide findings and limitations: T-cell repertoire diversity in tumors was found to be lower than in lymph nodes but higher than in nontumor tissue, and preferential V and J gene usage was observed. The similarity between tumor and nontumor tissue repertoires was significantly greater in luminal-like breast cancer than in basal-like breast cancer. Rather than being directly demonstrated, the conclusion that tumor T cells originate in lymph nodes was presented as consistent with a hypothesis. The data were judged consistent with most tumor T cells deriving from the lymph node and then expanding within tumor tissue.

The axillary draining lymph nodes of breast cancer patients were the source of the lymph node samples. Sequencing instrument: Illumina HiSeq 2000. TCR beta chain libraries were generated through multiplex PCR amplification. High-throughput sequencing was used to analyze the amplified TCR beta chain products. TCRdb itself trimmed the public reads at Q25 with fastp, ran MiXCR and retained productive beta chains. Identical CDR3 protein sequences are pooled into one entry, listed with their most common genes and DNA. The table for this sample lists 130,000 or so distinct CDR3 sequences; about a fifth of them were counted only once. Roughly 2.7% of the sample is in the top ten clones.

The rearranged segments are TRBV15 and TRBJ2-5, with TRBD2 as a weak D call on 6 bases. Sequencing was done on a sample of axillary lymph node tissue. The origin of this receptor is a female donor with breast cancer. Some clones in this sample may be carry-over from other donors' samples. The CDR3 amino acid sequence is: CATSSRRAGETQYF. The DNA sequence reads TGTGCCACCAGCAGCCGACGAGCGGGAGAGACCCAGTACTTC.